This passage covers 4 T cell receptor beta chains from one sample sequenced in a study of control samples from healthy donors and cancer patients. The data were produced by immunoSEQ multiplex PCR, yet TCRdb's version contains in-frame clones alone and is incomplete. Of approximately 80,000 clones listed, 91% are singletons. The sample taken for sequencing was blood. The receptors were gathered from a man under 40 in good health.

J is TRBJ2-3 and V is TRBV5-1; 12 bases fit TRBD2. The CDR3 sequence is 15 residues long. Looked up from germline, CDR1 is SGHRS and CDR2 is YFSETQ. The ends lost 4 bases at V and 9 bases at J; junction bases unmatched: 9. The CDR3 nucleotides read TGCGCCAGCAGCACCCGGACTAGCGGGGTACAAACGCAGTATTTT. Its protein product is CASSTRTSGVQTQYF.

The J gene is TRBJ2-3, the V gene TRBV4-2; 9 bases match TRBD2. CDR1 and CDR2 (germline): LGHNA, YNFKEQ. The CDR3 is made up of 15 amino acids. V gave up 6 bases and J gave up 3 bases; unmatched junction bases: 7. CDR3 sequence (DNA): TGTGCCAGCAGTCGCGGGGGGGTTGAAACAGATACGCAGTATTTT. Translating it yields CASSRGGVETDTQYF.

This clone was counted once. This rearrangement joins TRBV9 to TRBJ2-1, with 9 bases fitting TRBD2. The CDR3 is made up of 13 amino acids. With V trimmed by 0 bases and J by 10 bases, 2 bases remained unmatched. Germline CDR1 reads SGDLS; CDR2 reads YYNGEE. The CDR3 nucleotides are TGTGCCAGCAGCGTAGGTGGGACTAGCGAGCAGTTCTTC. Translation: CASSVGGTSEQFF.

This chain uses TRBV4-2 with TRBJ1-5, with TRBD1 matching 9 bases. CDR1 and CDR2 from the germline V gene are LGHNA and YNFKEQ. V lost 0 bases to trimming and J lost 4 bases; unmatched junction nucleotides: 7. CDR3 size: 17 residues. The CDR3 spells CASSQELRQGVNQPQHF. In nucleotides, the CDR3 is TGTGCCAGCAGCCAAGAACTTCGACAGGGGGTTAATCAGCCCCAGCATTTT.